These 22 T cell receptor beta chains came from one sample sequenced in a study of blood T cell repertoires in COVID-19. Sequencing used immunoSEQ multiplex PCR; TCRdb keeps in-frame clones, though not all of them. Among roughly 60,000 clones listed, approximately 77% were seen once. Sequencing input: peripheral blood. The receptors derive from a human donor in a cohort sampled during active COVID-19.

V and J are TRBV4-2 and TRBJ2-5; D perhaps matches TRBD1 (6 bases). Germline CDR1 is LGHNA and CDR2 is YNFKEQ. V lost 1 base, J lost 5 bases, and 8 bases lay in between. This CDR3 is built from 13 residues. CDR3 residues: CASSQGGQETQYF. The CDR3 DNA is TGTGCCAGCAGCCAAGGGGGGCAGGAGACCCAGTACTTC.

This clone was detected only a few times. CDR3 residues: CASSPSPGGGNTIYF. The CDR3 DNA is TGTGCCAGCTCACCATCCCCCGGCGGAGGAAACACCATATATTTT. This chain links TRBV18 with TRBJ1-3; D call uncertain. The ends were cut back, 2 bases at V and 4 bases at J, with 12 bases in the middle. CDR3 size: 15 residues. The germline V gene has CDR1 KGHSH and CDR2 LQKENI.

This rearrangement joins TRBV9 to TRBJ1-6; D remains ambiguous. Germline assignment: CDR1 SGDLS and CDR2 YYNGEE. V was cut by 3 bases and J by 11 bases, with 12 bases left in between. CDR3 length: 13 amino acids. The CDR3 DNA follows: TGTGCCAGCAGCGATGGCGGCTGGCCACCCCTCCACTTT. Translation: CASSDGGWPPLHF. Filled out from reference TRBV9 and TRBJ1-6, the complete variable domain reads DSGVTQTPKHLITATGQRVTLRCSPRSGDLSVYWYQQSLDQGLQFLIQYYNGEERAKGNILERFSAQQFPDLHSELNLSSLELGDSALYFCASSDGGWPPLHFGNGTRLTVT.

The V and J genes are TRBV28 and TRBJ2-5; TRBD2 agrees at 13 bases. CDR3 length equals 16 residues. Germline CDR1 reads MDHEN; CDR2 reads SYDVKM. V shed 3 bases and J 5 bases; nucleotides not matched to a gene: 6. The CDR3 coding sequence is TGTGCCAGCAGTTTGGGACTAGCGGGGACGTACGAGACCCAGTACTTC. Its protein product is CASSLGLAGTYETQYF.

The gene calls are TRBV3-1 (or the pseudogene TRBV3-2) and TRBJ2-3; D gene uncertain. The V end lost 4 bases, the J end lost 2 bases, and 4 bases lay between the germline ends. The germline V gene has CDR1 LGHDT and CDR2 YNNKEL (reference sequence). The CDR3 sequence is 12 residues long. CDR3 nucleotides: TGTGCCAGCAGCCGACTCACAGATACGCAGTATTTT. Protein product: CASSRLTDTQYF.

The rearrangement joins TRBV11-3 to TRBJ2-7; D remains ambiguous. This CDR3 region has 12 residues. V shed 7 bases and J shed 0 bases, with 7 bases lying between them. In germline, CDR1 is SGHNT, CDR2 YENEEA. This chain's CDR3 is CASTPVSYEQYF. CDR3 nucleotides: TGTGCCAGCACACCAGTCTCCTACGAGCAGTACTTC.

The J gene is TRBJ1-1, the V gene TRBV3-1 (or the pseudogene TRBV3-2); perhaps TRBD1 as D (5 bases). V was cut by 7 bases and J by 7 bases, with 10 bases left in between. CDR1 is LGHDT, CDR2 YNNKEL, per germline (reference sequence). The CDR3 totals 11 residues. In DNA form, the CDR3 reads TGTGCCAGCATGAGAGACAGTGAAGCTTTCTTT. Protein: CASMRDSEAFF.

The genes are TRBV27 and TRBJ1-1, with a tentative D call TRBD1 (6 bases). This CDR3 has 14 amino acids. Germline CDR1 MNHEY, CDR2 SMNVEV (reference sequence). Trimming removed 9 bases from V and 1 base from J, with 15 bases in between. The CDR3 region is CASGTLGRNTEAFF. The CDR3, as DNA: TGTGCCAGTGGGACACTGGGACGGAACACTGAAGCTTTCTTT.

V usage is TRBV7-6 and J usage is TRBJ2-1; 7 bases are a match to TRBD1. J was trimmed by 3 bases and V by 1 base; bases with no gene match: 6. Germline V gene sequence: CDR1 SGHVS, CDR2 FNYEAQ. This CDR3 contains 16 residues. CDR3 sequence: CASSLGRDRDYNEQFF. The CDR3 DNA reads as TGTGCCAGCAGCTTAGGAAGGGACAGAGACTACAATGAGCAGTTCTTC.

The chain employs TRBV20-1 and TRBJ2-7; 7 positions match TRBD1. This CDR3 has 11 residues. Trimming at V came to 6 bases and at J to 5 bases, leaving 4 bases not matched to a gene. Germline V CDR1 and CDR2: DFQATT, SNEGSKA (reference sequence). The CDR3: CSAPGQNEQYF. The CDR3, as DNA: TGCAGTGCGCCGGGACAGAACGAGCAGTACTTC.

V usage is TRBV5-1 and J usage is TRBJ1-4; 7 bases align to TRBD1. The CDR3 spans 14 residues. Trimming cost V 4 bases and J 7 bases; bases outside gene matches: 7. Germline values: CDR1 SGHRS, CDR2 YFSETQ. The DNA of the CDR3 is TGCGCCAGCAGCATCCGACAGGGAAGTGAAAAACTGTTTTTT. It yields the protein CASSIRQGSEKLFF.

This chain connects TRBV19 to TRBJ1-1; D unresolved. V was shortened by 2 bases and J by 4 bases, with 8 bases between the two germline ends. Germline loops: CDR1 LNHDA, CDR2 SQIVND (reference sequence). The CDR3 loop spans 13 amino acids. The CDR3 DNA is TGTGCCAGTAGTATAAGCGTGAGCACTGAAGCTTTCTTT. It translates to CASSISVSTEAFF.

The chain joins TRBV6-1 to TRBJ1-5; D perhaps matches TRBD1 (5 bases). Germline loops: CDR1 MNHNS, CDR2 SASEGT. V shed 3 bases and J shed 4 bases, with 13 bases lying between them. CDR3 length: 15 amino acids. The CDR3 loop is CASSEQGGGNQPQHF. The CDR3 nucleotides are TGTGCCAGCAGTGAGCAGGGAGGTGGGAATCAGCCCCAGCATTTT.

The gene calls are TRBV5-4 and TRBJ2-6, with 8 bases lining up with TRBD1. The V segment lost 6 bases and the J segment 0 bases; nucleotides outside the gene matches: 8. The CDR3 length is 17 residues. Per the germline V gene, CDR1 is SGHNT and CDR2 is YYREEE (reference sequence). This chain's CDR3 is CASNRGTGFSGANVLTF. The CDR3 nucleotides are TGTGCCAGCAATCGTGGGACAGGCTTCTCTGGGGCCAACGTCCTGACTTTC.

This chain uses TRBV19 with TRBJ2-7, with TRBD1 identical over 10 bases. The V gene end was trimmed by 5 bases and the J gene end by 7 bases; junction bases not matched to a gene: 5. The CDR3 consists of 13 residues. CDR1 LNHDA and CDR2 SQIVND come from the germline V gene (reference sequence). The CDR3 here is CASSPRTGGEQYF. CDR3 bases: TGTGCCAGTAGTCCAAGGACAGGGGGTGAGCAGTACTTC.

This clone was picked up a small number of times. V gene TRBV29-1 combines with J gene TRBJ2-3; TRBD2 matches at 9 bases. Trimming removed 5 bases from V and 4 bases from J; junction bases left unmatched: 4. This CDR3 has 13 residues. Germline V gives CDR1 SQVTM, CDR2 ANQGSEA. CDR3 sequence reads: CSVNSGGSDTQYF. DNA of the CDR3: TGCAGCGTTAATAGCGGGGGATCAGATACGCAGTATTTT.

The rearrangement joins TRBV9 to TRBJ2-6, with TRBD2 as a possible D gene (5 bases). CDR3 length equals 15 residues. In germline, CDR1 is SGDLS, CDR2 YYNGEE. Trimming cost V 4 bases and J 0 bases, with 8 bases left between them. CDR3 in DNA: TGTGCCAGCAGCCGGGGTGCCTCTGGGGCCAACGTCCTGACTTTC. Protein product: CASSRGASGANVLTF.

The V gene is TRBV10-3, the J gene TRBJ1-1; D perhaps matches TRBD1 (5 bases). This CDR3 is built from 14 residues. Per the germline V gene, CDR1 is ENHRY and CDR2 is SYGVKD. Trimming left V 4 bases short and J 7 bases short, with 16 bases between. The CDR3 DNA reads as TGTGCCATCAGTGCCCTGGGGGGTCGCGGTGAAGCTTTCTTT. Amino acid sequence: CAISALGGRGEAFF.

This clone was seen only a few times. The chain recombines TRBV7-2 with TRBJ2-2, with D possibly TRBD1 on 5 matching bases. Per germline, CDR1 SGHTA and CDR2 FQGNSA. Trimming pared 1 base from V and 2 bases from J, leaving 14 bases between. This CDR3 is 17 amino acids long. The CDR3 nucleotides read TGTGCCAGCAGCTTAGGGGGATGGACACTTAACACCGGGGAGCTGTTTTTT. Translating it yields CASSLGGWTLNTGELFF.

This clone was found once. The chain couples TRBV3-1 (or the pseudogene TRBV3-2) to TRBJ2-2; weak D call: TRBD1 (6 bases). The CDR3 covers 18 residues. V dropped 7 bases and J dropped 1 base, with 22 bases sitting between them. Germline V lookup: CDR1 LGHDT, CDR2 YNNKEL (reference sequence). The CDR3 loop reads CASNSPKPGHLNTGELFF. CDR3 sequence (DNA): TGTGCCAGCAACAGTCCAAAGCCGGGACATTTGAACACCGGGGAGCTGTTTTTT.

V is TRBV2 and J is TRBJ2-1, with TRBD2 matching over 11 bases. Germline lookup yields CDR1 SNHLY and CDR2 FYNNEI. The CDR3 contains 16 residues. The V segment lost 3 bases and the J segment 8 bases; nucleotides outside the gene matches: 9. The CDR3 sequence: CASSEGVAGGPHEQFF. The DNA of the CDR3 is TGTGCCAGCAGTGAGGGGGTAGCGGGAGGGCCACATGAGCAGTTCTTC.

This clone was seen a handful of times. The chain links TRBV2 to TRBJ2-7; 7 bases line up with TRBD1. Germline values: CDR1 SNHLY, CDR2 FYNNEI. The J segment lost 2 bases and the V segment lost 8 bases, leaving 9 bases of the junction unmatched. The CDR3 is 14 amino acids. The CDR3 nucleotides read TGTGCCAGCCAAAGGCTGGGACAGACCTACGAGCAGTACTTC. As protein: CASQRLGQTYEQYF. Supplemented by reference TRBV2 and TRBJ2-7, the full variable domain reads EPEVTQTPSHQVTQMGQEVILRCVPISNHLYFYWYRQILGQKVEFLVSFYNNEISEKSEIFDDQFSVERPDGSNFTLKIRSTKLEDSAMYFCASQRLGQTYEQYFGPGTRLTVT.